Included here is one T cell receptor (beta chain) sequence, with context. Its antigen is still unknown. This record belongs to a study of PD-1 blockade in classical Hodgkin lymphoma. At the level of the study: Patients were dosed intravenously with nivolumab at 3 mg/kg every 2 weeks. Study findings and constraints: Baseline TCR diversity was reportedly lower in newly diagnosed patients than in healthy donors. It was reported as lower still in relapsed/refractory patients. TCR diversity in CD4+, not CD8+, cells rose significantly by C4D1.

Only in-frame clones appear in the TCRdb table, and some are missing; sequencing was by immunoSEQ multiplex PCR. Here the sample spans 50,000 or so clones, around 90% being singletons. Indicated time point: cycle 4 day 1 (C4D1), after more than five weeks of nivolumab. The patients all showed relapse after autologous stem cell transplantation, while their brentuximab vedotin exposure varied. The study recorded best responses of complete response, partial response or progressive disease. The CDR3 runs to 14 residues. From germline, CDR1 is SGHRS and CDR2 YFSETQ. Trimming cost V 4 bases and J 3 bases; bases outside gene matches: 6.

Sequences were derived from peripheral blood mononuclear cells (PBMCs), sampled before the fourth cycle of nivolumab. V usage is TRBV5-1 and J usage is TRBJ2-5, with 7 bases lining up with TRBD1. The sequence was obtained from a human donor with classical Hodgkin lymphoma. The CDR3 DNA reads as TGCGCCAGCAGCACCCGGACAGGCGAAGAGACCCAGTACTTC. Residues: CASSTRTGEETQYF. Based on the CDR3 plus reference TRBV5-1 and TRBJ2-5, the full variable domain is KAGVTQTPRYLIKTRGQQVTLSCSPISGHRSVSWYQQTPGQGLQFLFEYFSETQRNKGNFPGRFSGRQFSNSRSEMNVSTLELGDSALYLCASSTRTGEETQYFGPGTRLLVL.